This passage covers 30 T cell receptor beta chains from one sample sequenced in a study of blood T cell repertoires in COVID-19. Produced via immunoSEQ multiplex PCR; TCRdb's table is partial and in-frame only. Counted here are 300,000 or so clones, roughly 86% occurring once; the ten biggest clones make up 7.8%. The sequenced sample consisted of peripheral blood. The origin of the receptors is a woman aged 50 to 65 who had recovered from COVID-19.

This sequence joins TRBV19 and TRBJ2-7, with TRBD1 identical over 7 bases. With V trimmed by 8 bases and J by 0 bases, 10 bases remained unmatched. The length of the CDR3 is 15 residues. In germline, CDR1 is LNHDA, CDR2 SQIVND (reference sequence). The CDR3 loop reads CASQMTGLSSYEQYF. The CDR3 nucleotides are TGTGCCAGTCAAATGACAGGGCTTAGCTCCTACGAGCAGTACTTC.

This rearrangement joins TRBV27 to TRBJ2-7; 14 nucleotides align to TRBD2. The length of the CDR3 is 15 residues. V trimming: 5 bases; J trimming: 3 bases; junction bases outside the gene matches: 3. Germline lookup yields CDR1 MNHEY and CDR2 SMNVEV (reference sequence). The CDR3 sequence is CASSQGLAGVYEQYF. DNA for the CDR3: TGTGCCAGCAGTCAGGGACTAGCGGGGGTCTACGAGCAGTACTTC.

V usage is TRBV28 and J usage is TRBJ2-5, with a tentative D call TRBD2 (6 bases). Trimming pared 1 base from V and 4 bases from J, leaving 13 bases between. The CDR3 is 15 amino acids. Germline CDR1 MDHEN, CDR2 SYDVKM. The CDR3 sequence: CASSLLSGSGETQYF. CDR3 bases: TGTGCCAGCAGTTTATTATCCGGGAGTGGAGAGACCCAGTACTTC. The complete variable domain, with remaining parts taken from reference TRBV28 and TRBJ2-5, reads DVKVTQSSRYLVKRTGEKVFLECVQDMDHENMFWYRQDPGLGLRLIYFSYDVKMKEKGDIPEGYSVSREKKERFSLILESASTNQTSMYLCASSLLSGSGETQYFGPGTRLLVL.

A single count supports this clone. This sample includes further DNA sequences coding for the same CDR3. The genes are TRBV28 and TRBJ1-4, with D uncertain. Trimming took 3 bases from V and 8 from J, leaving 4 bases between them. CDR3 size: 11 residues. Per the germline V gene, CDR1 is MDHEN and CDR2 is SYDVKM. As DNA, the CDR3 is TGTGCCAGCAGTTTGAGGGAAAAACTGTTTTTT. Its translation: CASSLREKLFF.

In its sample, this clone was seen once. The gene calls are TRBV2 and TRBJ2-1, with D unclear. Germline assignment: CDR1 SNHLY and CDR2 FYNNEI. The V end was cut by 8 bases, the J end by 8 bases, with 16 bases between. This CDR3 spans 13 amino acids. The CDR3 DNA reads as TGTGCCAGCGACAAGAACCCGTTGGATGAGCAGTTCTTC. Residues: CASDKNPLDEQFF. Complete variable domain (other parts from reference TRBV2 and TRBJ2-1): EPEVTQTPSHQVTQMGQEVILRCVPISNHLYFYWYRQILGQKVEFLVSFYNNEISEKSEIFDDQFSVERPDGSNFTLKIRSTKLEDSAMYFCASDKNPLDEQFFGPGTRLTVL.

This chain uses TRBV5-6 with TRBJ2-2; TRBD1 is a possible D gene (6 bases). Germline V gene lookup returns CDR1 SGHDT and CDR2 YYEEEE. Deletions cut 4 bases from V and 0 bases from J, with 16 bases between. The CDR3 is 17 residues long. The CDR3 DNA follows: TGTGCCAGCAGCCCGGACAGCCACTACGCGAACACCGGGGAGCTGTTTTTT. Amino acid sequence: CASSPDSHYANTGELFF.

The CDR3 region is CASSYREIQETQYF. The CDR3 region has the DNA TGTGCCAGCAGTTACCGGGAGATACAAGAGACCCAGTACTTC. V and J are TRBV6-2 or TRBV6-3 and TRBJ2-5; TRBD2 might be the D (6 bases). Germline CDR1 MNHEY, CDR2 SVGEGT. V was clipped by 2 bases and J by 2 bases, with 9 bases between them. The CDR3 contains 14 residues.

This clone was picked up a small number of times. The V call is TRBV30, the J call TRBJ2-7, with D possibly being TRBD2 (7 bases). Germline CDR1 is GTSNPN and CDR2 is SVGIG (reference sequence). The V gene lost 0 bases and the J gene lost 5 bases, with 17 bases spanning the gap. CDR3 length: 15 amino acids. The CDR3 coding sequence is TGTGCCTGGAGTGTGGGAGGGGGGATATTTAACGAGCAGTACTTC. It is translated as CAWSVGGGIFNEQYF.

The DNA for the CDR3 is TGTGCCAGCAGCGTAGGTCTAGTTCCCTACGAGCAGTACTTC. Protein sequence: CASSVGLVPYEQYF. The chain is built from TRBV9 and TRBJ2-7; no reliable D call. V shed 0 bases and J shed 2 bases, with 9 bases lying between them. CDR3 length: 14 residues. Germline V CDR1 and CDR2: SGDLS, YYNGEE.

J is TRBJ1-4 and V is TRBV4-1; D is undetermined. The V and J ends lost 0 bases and 10 bases respectively, with 6 bases between them. Germline CDR1 and CDR2: MGHRA and YSYEKL. The length of the CDR3 is 12 residues. The CDR3 protein is CASSQDRRKLFF. CDR3 sequence (DNA): TGCGCCAGCAGCCAAGATCGGAGAAAACTGTTTTTT.

The genes are TRBV9 and TRBJ2-5; TRBD2 agrees at 7 bases. CDR1 is SGDLS, CDR2 YYNGEE, per germline. This CDR3 comprises 13 residues. Trimming took 2 bases from V and 4 from J; bases not matched to a gene: 2. In DNA, the CDR3 is TGTGCCAGCAGCGTGCGGACTAGAGAGACCCAGTACTTC. Its protein is CASSVRTRETQYF.

The V and J genes are TRBV30 and TRBJ1-4; 7 nucleotides align to TRBD1. V was pared by 4 bases and J by 4 bases, with 3 bases of the junction left unmatched. The CDR3 contains 13 residues. Germline V CDR1 and CDR2: GTSNPN, SVGIG (reference sequence). The CDR3 sequence is CAWNRGNNEKLFF. The CDR3 nucleotides read TGTGCCTGGAACAGGGGAAATAATGAAAAACTGTTTTTT.

V and J are TRBV10-3 and TRBJ2-7; a weak D match, TRBD2 (6 bases). Germline V gene data show CDR1 as ENHRY and CDR2 as SYGVKD. V was shortened by 9 bases and J by 4 bases, with 19 bases between the two germline ends. The CDR3 has 14 amino acids. The CDR3 loop reads CAITAGRDRYEQYF. CDR3 nucleotides: TGTGCCATTACGGCAGGGCGGGATAGATACGAGCAGTACTTC.

The rearrangement uses TRBV7-2 and TRBJ2-3; TRBD2 aligns across 12 bases. The ends lost 1 base at V and 2 bases at J; junction bases unmatched: 10. This CDR3 region has 19 residues. In germline, CDR1 is SGHTA, CDR2 FQGNSA. This CDR3 is CASSLGLSSGGADTDTQYF. CDR3 coding DNA: TGTGCCAGCAGCTTAGGGTTGTCTAGCGGGGGGGCTGACACAGATACGCAGTATTTT.

The chain uses TRBV6-2 or TRBV6-3 and TRBJ1-6; D not resolved. CDR3 length: 17 amino acids. The ends were cut back, 0 bases at V and 9 bases at J, with 18 bases in the middle. Looked up from germline, CDR1 is MNHEY and CDR2 is SVGEGT. The CDR3 sequence: CASSYSKMGARSSPLHF. In DNA, the CDR3 is TGTGCCAGCAGTTACTCCAAGATGGGAGCGCGAAGTTCACCCCTCCACTTT.

The rearrangement uses TRBV2 and TRBJ2-6; 10 nucleotides agree with TRBD1. V lost 7 bases, J lost 16 bases, and 22 bases stayed unmatched. CDR3 length equals 17 residues. Germline V gene lookup returns CDR1 SNHLY and CDR2 FYNNEI. The CDR3 nucleotides read TGTGCCAGCAATTTAGCCTCAACCGGGACAGGGGTTATCCGGCTGACTTTC. This translates into CASNLASTGTGVIRLTF.

V and J are TRBV7-2 and TRBJ2-3, with TRBD1 matching 7 bases. Trimming at V came to 2 bases and at J to 2 bases, leaving 4 bases not matched to a gene. Per germline, CDR1 SGHTA and CDR2 FQGNSA. The CDR3 runs to 15 residues. The CDR3 sequence: CASSLRGGNTDTQYF. In nucleotides, the CDR3 is TGTGCCAGCAGCTTACGAGGGGGCAACACAGATACGCAGTATTTT.

This clone turned up a few times. This chain connects TRBV19 to TRBJ1-2; possible D gene TRBD1, 6 bases. The V end was cut by 1 base, the J end by 6 bases, with 9 bases between. This CDR3 is 13 amino acids long. Germline V CDR1 and CDR2: LNHDA, SQIVND (reference sequence). DNA for the CDR3: TGTGCCAGTAGTATAGGCAGGGGACATGGCTACACCTTC. This encodes CASSIGRGHGYTF.

This clone came up a few times. The J gene is TRBJ2-7, the V gene TRBV5-4, with 8 positions matching TRBD1. V dropped 4 bases and J dropped 1; count of bases not matched to a gene: 10. There are 16 residues in the CDR3. The germline V gene has CDR1 SGHNT and CDR2 YYREEE (reference sequence). In DNA, the CDR3 is TGTGCCAGCAGCGCCGACCCTCAGGGGGCTTCCTACGAGCAGTACTTC. Encoded protein: CASSADPQGASYEQYF.

The V and J genes are TRBV18 and TRBJ1-1, with unresolved D. This CDR3 is built from 14 residues. V lost 9 bases to trimming and J lost 0 bases, with 14 bases between them. Germline assignment: CDR1 KGHSH and CDR2 LQKENI. As DNA, the CDR3 is TGTGCCAGTCAAGCACTAAAAGTGAACACTGAAGCTTTCTTT. As protein: CASQALKVNTEAFF.

This chain uses TRBV18 with TRBJ2-3, with no clear D. The germline V and J ends were trimmed by 2 bases and 1 base, with 7 bases remaining between them. CDR1 is KGHSH, CDR2 LQKENI, per germline. This CDR3 is 14 amino acids long. DNA for the CDR3: TGTGCCAGCTCACCAACGAGTCGCACAGATACGCAGTATTTT. Protein product: CASSPTSRTDTQYF.

The gene calls are TRBV4-3 and TRBJ2-7; 7 nucleotides line up with TRBD2. This CDR3 is built from 14 residues. Germline CDR1 is LGHNA and CDR2 is YSLEER. J was trimmed by 3 bases and V by 1 base; bases with no gene match: 3. The CDR3 spells CASSQGRGYYEQYF. The CDR3 DNA reads as TGCGCCAGCAGCCAAGGGCGGGGGTACTACGAGCAGTACTTC.

This clone has just one count. The chain's CDR3 is CASSLEQSYEQYF. The CDR3 bases are TGTGCCAGCAGTTTGGAACAGAGCTACGAGCAGTACTTC. This chain links TRBV12-3 or TRBV12-4 with TRBJ2-7; D remains unclear. Trimming took 3 bases from V and 3 from J, leaving 9 bases between them. The CDR3 is 13 amino acids.

The genes are TRBV27 and TRBJ2-5, with D perhaps TRBD2 (6 bases). The CDR3 runs to 15 residues. V was clipped by 1 base and J by 1 base, with 10 bases between them. Germline CDR1 reads MNHEY; CDR2 reads SMNVEV (reference sequence). The CDR3 loop reads CASSLWRGAQETQYF. CDR3 in DNA: TGTGCCAGCAGTTTATGGCGGGGAGCCCAAGAGACCCAGTACTTC.

The rearrangement uses TRBV6-4 and TRBJ2-6; TRBD2 matches at 8 bases. Germline CDR1 is MRHNA and CDR2 is SNTAGT. The trim removed 5 bases at V and 3 bases at J, leaving 3 bases unmatched. The CDR3 spans 15 residues. The CDR3, as DNA: TGTGCCAGCAGTTCGGGGGGGCTTGGGGCCAACGTCCTGACTTTC. Translated: CASSSGGLGANVLTF.

The chain joins TRBV4-3 to TRBJ2-7, with D perhaps matching TRBD1 (6 bases). The CDR3 length is 15 residues. Germline V gene lookup returns CDR1 LGHNA and CDR2 YSLEER. The V end lost 7 bases, the J end lost 1 base, and 17 bases lay between the germline ends. DNA for the CDR3: TGCGCCAGCAACTCGCTCCAGGACAGTTCCTACGAGCAGTACTTC. It yields the protein CASNSLQDSSYEQYF.

The count of this clone is one. The chain combines TRBV12-3 or TRBV12-4 with TRBJ1-2; D is possibly TRBD1 (6 bases). The CDR3 runs to 13 residues. Trimming took off 8 bases at V and 4 bases at J, with 14 bases between the two ends. In DNA, the CDR3 is TGTGCCAGCTCGAGCGGGACACTCTATGGCTACACCTTC. This gives the protein CASSSGTLYGYTF.

This chain connects TRBV5-1 to TRBJ2-1; D not resolved. Trimming removed 0 bases from V and 0 bases from J, with 7 bases in between. Germline CDR1 is SGHRS and CDR2 is YFSETQ. This CDR3 is built from 15 residues. The DNA for the CDR3 is TGCGCCAGCAGCTTGGAACTCATCTCCTACAATGAGCAGTTCTTC. It is translated as CASSLELISYNEQFF.

This clone occurred once. CDR3 amino acids: CASSMGQGAGTDTQYF. CDR3 DNA: TGTGCCAGTAGTATGGGACAGGGGGCGGGTACAGATACGCAGTATTTT. The chain carries TRBV19 and TRBJ2-3; 12 bases line up with TRBD1. Germline V gene lookup returns CDR1 LNHDA and CDR2 SQIVND (reference sequence). V dropped 3 bases and J dropped 3; count of bases not matched to a gene: 4. This CDR3 is 16 amino acids long.

The rearrangement uses TRBV29-1 and TRBJ2-1; 7 bases agree with TRBD1. CDR1 is SQVTM, CDR2 ANQGSEA, per germline. The CDR3 contains 14 residues. With V trimmed by 3 bases and J by 7 bases, 9 bases remained unmatched. CDR3 sequence reads: CSVEKGAIGNEQFF. CDR3 coding DNA: TGCAGCGTTGAGAAGGGGGCGATTGGGAATGAGCAGTTCTTC.